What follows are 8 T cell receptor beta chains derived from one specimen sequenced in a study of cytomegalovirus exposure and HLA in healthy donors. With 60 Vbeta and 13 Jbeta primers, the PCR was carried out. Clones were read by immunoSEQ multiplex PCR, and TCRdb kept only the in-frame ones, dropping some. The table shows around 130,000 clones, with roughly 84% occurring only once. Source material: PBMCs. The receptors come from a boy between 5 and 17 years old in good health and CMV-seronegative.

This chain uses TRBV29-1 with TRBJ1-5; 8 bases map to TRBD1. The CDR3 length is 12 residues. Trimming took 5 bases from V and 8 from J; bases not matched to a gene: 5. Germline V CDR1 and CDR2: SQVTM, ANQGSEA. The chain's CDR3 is CSVRQGNEPQHF. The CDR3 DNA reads TGCAGCGTTCGACAGGGGAATGAGCCCCAGCATTTT.

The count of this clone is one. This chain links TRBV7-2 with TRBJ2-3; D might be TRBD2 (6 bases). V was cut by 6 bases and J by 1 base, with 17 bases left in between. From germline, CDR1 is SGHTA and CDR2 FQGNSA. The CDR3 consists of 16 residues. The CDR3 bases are TGTGCCAGCAGTTATAGCGGCCCGGGGGGCACAGATACGCAGTATTTT. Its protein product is CASSYSGPGGTDTQYF.

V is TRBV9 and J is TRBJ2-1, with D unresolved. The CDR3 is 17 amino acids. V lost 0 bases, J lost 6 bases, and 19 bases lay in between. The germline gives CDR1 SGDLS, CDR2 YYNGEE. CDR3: CASSVGVLPVMGNEQFF. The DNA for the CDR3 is TGTGCCAGCAGCGTAGGGGTACTACCAGTGATGGGCAATGAGCAGTTCTTC. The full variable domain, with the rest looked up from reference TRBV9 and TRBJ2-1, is DSGVTQTPKHLITATGQRVTLRCSPRSGDLSVYWYQQSLDQGLQFLIQYYNGEERAKGNILERFSAQQFPDLHSELNLSSLELGDSALYFCASSVGVLPVMGNEQFFGPGTRLTVL.

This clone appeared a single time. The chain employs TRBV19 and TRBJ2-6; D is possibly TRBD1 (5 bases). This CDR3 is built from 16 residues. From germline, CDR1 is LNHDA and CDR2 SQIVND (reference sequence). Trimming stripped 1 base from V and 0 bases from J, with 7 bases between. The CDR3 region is CASSIGQISGANVLTF. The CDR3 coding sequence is TGTGCCAGTAGTATAGGACAGATCTCTGGGGCCAACGTCCTGACTTTC.

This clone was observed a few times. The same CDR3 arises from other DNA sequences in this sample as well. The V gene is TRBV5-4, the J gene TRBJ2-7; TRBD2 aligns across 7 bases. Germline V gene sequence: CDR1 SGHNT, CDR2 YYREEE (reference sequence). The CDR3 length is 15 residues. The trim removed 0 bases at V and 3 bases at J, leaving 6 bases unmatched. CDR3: CASSLAGGGGYEQYF. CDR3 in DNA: TGTGCCAGCAGCTTGGCGGGGGGTGGGGGCTACGAGCAGTACTTC.

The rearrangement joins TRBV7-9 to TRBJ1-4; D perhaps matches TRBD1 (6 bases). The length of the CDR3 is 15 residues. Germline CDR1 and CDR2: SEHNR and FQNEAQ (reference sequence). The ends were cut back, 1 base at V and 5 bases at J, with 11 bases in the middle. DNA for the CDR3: TGTGCCAGCAGCTTAGGGTTAACAGGGAATGAAAAACTGTTTTTT. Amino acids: CASSLGLTGNEKLFF.

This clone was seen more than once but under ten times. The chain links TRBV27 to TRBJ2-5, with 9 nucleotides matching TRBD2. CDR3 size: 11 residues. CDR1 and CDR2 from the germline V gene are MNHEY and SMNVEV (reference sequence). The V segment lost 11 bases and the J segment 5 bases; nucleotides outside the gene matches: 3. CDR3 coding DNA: TGTGCCGTGCGGGGGGGGGAGACCCAGTACTTC. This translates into CAVRGGETQYF.

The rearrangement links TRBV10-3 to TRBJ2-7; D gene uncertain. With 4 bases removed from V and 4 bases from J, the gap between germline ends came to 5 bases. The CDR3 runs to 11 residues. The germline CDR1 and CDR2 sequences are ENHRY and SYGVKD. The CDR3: CAISGQYEQYF. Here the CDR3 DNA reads TGTGCCATCAGTGGGCAGTACGAGCAGTACTTC.